Sequencing of this TCR beta chain was carried out in a study of OX40 agonist ivuxolimab in advanced cancers. Looking at the study overall: The mean age was approximately 56 years, ranging from about 20 to 85, with more than 70% of participants male. Of the patients, three showed partial responses, one with hepatocellular carcinoma and two with cutaneous melanoma. Study-wide results and limits: Expanded clones tended on average to be more numerous among CD8+ T cells than CD4+.

There are 15 residues in the CDR3. CDR1 is SGHTA, CDR2 FQGNSA, per germline. J lost 5 bases, V lost 5 bases, and 7 bases had no gene match. Generated by immunoSEQ multiplex PCR, the TCRdb table keeps only in-frame clones and is missing some. The table includes 65,000 to 80,000 clones, approximately 80% detected once. Patients were excluded for autoimmune disease history or systemic immunosuppression. About this clone: The antigen is undetermined.

The chain couples TRBV7-2 to TRBJ2-1; 9 bases map to TRBD2. The input for sequencing was CD4+ or CD8+ T cells sorted from blood, taken in a trial of the OX40 agonist ivuxolimab. This clonotype was sampled from an adult with an advanced solid tumor such as melanoma, head and neck, liver or kidney cancer. CDR3 coding DNA: TGTGCCAGCAGCCGAGAGCGGGGGGCACACAATGAGCAGTTCTTC. Residues: CASSRERGAHNEQFF.